One sample yielded the 5 T cell receptor beta chains listed below, sequenced in a study of shared clonotypes between healthy human individuals. Profiled with immunoSEQ multiplex PCR; TCRdb holds only in-frame clones, not every one. The data show 2,500,000 or so clones, under 95% seen once. The sequenced sample consisted of naive CD4+ T cells from PBMCs. The subset is: CD45RA+ positively selected. The receptors stem from a young man in good health. Some clones in this sample may be carry-over from other donors' samples.

V and J are TRBV4-1 and TRBJ1-1, with D possibly matching TRBD1 (5 bases). This CDR3 region has 16 residues. V was cut by 0 bases and J by 4 bases, with 15 bases left in between. Germline CDR1 MGHRA, CDR2 YSYEKL. CDR3 in amino acids: CASSQDSREDGTEAFF. CDR3 sequence (DNA): TGCGCCAGCAGCCAAGACTCCAGGGAAGACGGCACTGAAGCTTTCTTT.

As regards this clone: This CDR3 is also generated by other DNA sequences in the sample. This chain links TRBV19 with TRBJ2-6; unclear D gene. The CDR3 is 13 amino acids. V gave up 6 bases and J gave up 0 bases, with 3 bases separating them. CDR1 LNHDA and CDR2 SQIVND come from the germline V gene (reference sequence). Written as DNA, the CDR3 is TGTGCCAGTAGAATCTCTGGGGCCAACGTCCTGACTTTC. It encodes CASRISGANVLTF.

For this clone: One junction end disagrees with the germline gene, perhaps due to a read error. CDR3 sequence reads: CARSLPGKF. The CDR3 coding sequence is TGTGCCAGAAGCTTGCCAGGGAAATTT. The V call is TRBV11-3, the J call TRBJ1-1; the D gene is possibly TRBD1 (5 bases). CDR3 length: 9 residues. From germline, CDR1 is SGHNT and CDR2 YENEEA.

V gene TRBV9 combines with J gene TRBJ2-7, with 7 bases identical to TRBD1. The CDR3 sequence is 15 residues long. V gave up 4 bases and J gave up 0 bases; unmatched junction bases: 7. Germline CDR1 SGDLS, CDR2 YYNGEE. The CDR3 sequence: CASSLGQIPSYEQYF. The CDR3 coding sequence is TGTGCCAGCAGCCTGGGACAGATTCCCTCCTACGAGCAGTACTTC.

The chain combines TRBV5-1 with TRBJ2-3, with 12 nucleotides matching TRBD2. This CDR3 is built from 15 residues. Trimming removed 6 bases from V and 8 bases from J; junction bases left unmatched: 10. The V gene's germline CDR1 is SGHRS and CDR2 YFSETQ. The CDR3 loop reads CASTPATSGSGTQYF. The CDR3 bases are TGCGCCAGCACCCCGGCGACTAGCGGGAGTGGTACGCAGTATTTT.